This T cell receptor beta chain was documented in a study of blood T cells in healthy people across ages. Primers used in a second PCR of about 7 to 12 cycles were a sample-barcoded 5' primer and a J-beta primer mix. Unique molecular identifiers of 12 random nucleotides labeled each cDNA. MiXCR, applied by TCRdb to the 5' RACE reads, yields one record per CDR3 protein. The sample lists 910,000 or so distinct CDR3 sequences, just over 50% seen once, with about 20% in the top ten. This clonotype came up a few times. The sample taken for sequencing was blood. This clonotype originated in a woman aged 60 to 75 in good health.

As DNA, the CDR3 is TGTGCCAGCAGCCCAATGGCACCGCACGAGCAGTACTTC. It yields the protein CASSPMAPHEQYF. The chain is built from TRBV7-9 and TRBJ2-7; unclear D gene. The V end was cut by 5 bases, the J end by 5 bases, with 13 bases between. The CDR3 totals 13 residues. Germline CDR1 and CDR2: SEHNR and FQNEAQ (reference sequence). Variable domain in full (rest from reference TRBV7-9 and TRBJ2-7): DTGVSQNPRHKITKRGQNVTFRCDPISEHNRLYWYRQTLGQGPEFLTYFQNEAQLEKSRLLSDRFSAERPKGSFSTLEIQRTEQGDSAMYLCASSPMAPHEQYFGPGTRLTVT.